This TCR beta chain is from a study of cytomegalovirus exposure and HLA in healthy donors. Germline V gene lookup returns CDR1 SGHRS and CDR2 YFSETQ. The length of the CDR3 is 16 residues. The V segment lost 0 bases and the J segment 5 bases; nucleotides outside the gene matches: 11. General study results and limits: The study dropped some indistinguishable V segments, TRBV6-2 and TRBV6-3 among them. Upon later analysis, TCR association rates were observed to vary by HLA locus, being highest for DRB1 and lowest for HLA-C.

As regards this clone: Its target is unknown.

PCR was performed using 60 Vbeta and 13 Jbeta primers. Sequenced by immunoSEQ multiplex PCR; TCRdb stores in-frame clones only, minus some. Of 55,000 to 75,000 clones listed, roughly 77% were seen once; the top ten hold 6.8%. This TCR was sampled from a man younger than 40 in good health and CMV-seropositive. The V gene is TRBV5-1, the J gene TRBJ2-7, with 7 nucleotides matching TRBD1. The sample was PBMCs. The CDR3 region is CASSLARQGFTHEQYF. The CDR3, as DNA: TGCGCCAGCAGCTTGGCCCGACAGGGTTTTACCCACGAGCAGTACTTC.